These 6 T cell receptor beta chains were all obtained from the same sample, sequenced in a study of CD8 T cells in Susac syndrome. An input of roughly 0.45 to 1 ug of RNA was subjected to reverse transcription using random hexamers. Using its own MiXCR run on the immunoSEQ multiplex PCR reads, TCRdb lists one record per CDR3 protein. The table shows 180,000 or so distinct CDR3 sequences, with about 95% occurring only once. Source material: CD4+ T cells from PBMCs. Receptors were obtained from a human donor in good health.

This clonotype was recorded only once. The chain uses TRBV29-1 and TRBJ2-7, with no clear D. V was pared by 0 bases and J by 7 bases, with 10 bases between. Germline loops: CDR1 SQVTM, CDR2 ANQGSEA. The length of the CDR3 is 12 residues. CDR3 in DNA: TGCAGCGTTGAAGAAGGGTATGGGGAGCAGTACTTC. Translated, it gives CSVEEGYGEQYF.

A single count supports this clonotype. Here the CDR3 reads CSVYTGGYTEAFF. Written as DNA, the CDR3 is TGCAGCGTGTACACAGGGGGGTACACTGAAGCTTTCTTT. The V gene is TRBV29-1, the J gene TRBJ1-1; 8 positions match TRBD1. The CDR3 covers 13 residues. Germline assignment: CDR1 SQVTM and CDR2 ANQGSEA. Losses at the gene ends were 6 bases for V and 3 bases for J; bases not matched to a gene: 6.

This clonotype was found once. The chain joins TRBV5-4 to TRBJ1-2; the D gene is possibly TRBD1 (5 bases). V was pared by 4 bases and J by 8 bases, with 18 bases between. CDR3 length equals 14 residues. The V gene's germline CDR1 is SGHNT and CDR2 YYREEE (reference sequence). CDR3 loop: CASSRSTGEGGYTF. CDR3 sequence (DNA): TGTGCCAGCAGCCGAAGTACGGGGGAGGGCGGCTACACCTTC. Full variable domain (rest looked up from reference TRBV5-4 and TRBJ1-2): ETGVTQSPTHLIKTRGQQVTLRCSSQSGHNTVSWYQQALGQGPQFIFQYYREEENGRGNFPPRFSGLQFPNYSSELNVNALELDDSALYLCASSRSTGEGGYTFGSGTRLTVV.

This chain connects TRBV12-3 or TRBV12-4 to TRBJ2-3; TRBD2 matches at 14 bases. Unmatched junction bases numbered 11, after V lost 3 bases and J lost 15 bases. This CDR3 spans 15 amino acids. The CDR3 spells CASSFTPTSGGASYF. CDR3 nucleotides: TGTGCCAGCAGTTTTACCCCGACTAGCGGGGGGGCGTCATATTTT.

This rearrangement joins TRBV4-3 to TRBJ1-1; D remains ambiguous. Germline CDR1 and CDR2: LGHNA and YSLEER. Trimming cost V 0 bases and J 1 base, with 6 bases left between them. The CDR3 consists of 14 residues. CDR3 protein: CASSQDLTNTEAFF. The CDR3 nucleotides read TGCGCCAGCAGCCAAGATTTGACGAACACTGAAGCTTTCTTT.

This chain connects TRBV5-1 to TRBJ1-1, with TRBD1 identical over 9 bases. The V gene end was trimmed by 3 bases and the J gene end by 3 bases; junction bases not matched to a gene: 9. The CDR3 is 16 amino acids. Germline values: CDR1 SGHRS, CDR2 YFSETQ. CDR3 DNA: TGCGCCAGCAGCTCATCAAACAGGGGGCGAGACACTGAAGCTTTCTTT. Its translation: CASSSSNRGRDTEAFF.